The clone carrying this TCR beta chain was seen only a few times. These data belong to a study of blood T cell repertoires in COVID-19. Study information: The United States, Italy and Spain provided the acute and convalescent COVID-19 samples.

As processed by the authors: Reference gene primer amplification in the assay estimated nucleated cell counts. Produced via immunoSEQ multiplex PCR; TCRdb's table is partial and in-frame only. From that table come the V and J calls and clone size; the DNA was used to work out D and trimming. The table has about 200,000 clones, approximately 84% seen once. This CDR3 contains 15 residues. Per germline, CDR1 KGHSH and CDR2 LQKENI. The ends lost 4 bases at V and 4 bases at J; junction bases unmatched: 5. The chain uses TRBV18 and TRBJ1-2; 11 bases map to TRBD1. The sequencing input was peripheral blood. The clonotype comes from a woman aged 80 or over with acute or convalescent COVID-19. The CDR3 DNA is TGTGCCAGCTCACAGGGACAGGGGGTCTCCTATGGCTACACCTTC. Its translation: CASSQGQGVSYGYTF.